The 29 T cell receptor beta chains presented below share a single source sample, sequenced in a study of shared clonotypes between healthy human individuals. The table came from immunoSEQ multiplex PCR; TCRdb's copy has only in-frame clones and leaves some out. The table records 2 million to 2.5 million clones, around 90% of them present only once. The sample was naive CD4+ T cells from PBMCs. Noted subset: CD45RA+ positively selected. Receptors originate from a man between 18 and 29 years old in good health. Some clones in this sample may be carry-over from other donors' samples.

V usage is TRBV28 and J usage is TRBJ2-7, with 10 bases aligning to TRBD1. The CDR3 runs to 16 residues. Germline CDR1 is MDHEN and CDR2 is SYDVKM. The ends lost 7 bases at V and 4 bases at J; junction bases unmatched: 13. The CDR3 here is CASNSLDRGLQYEQYF. In nucleotides, the CDR3 is TGTGCCAGCAACAGCCTCGACAGGGGGCTACAATACGAGCAGTACTTC.

This sequence joins TRBV27 and TRBJ1-3, with D uncertain. Germline CDR1 MNHEY, CDR2 SMNVEV (reference sequence). The ends were cut back, 6 bases at V and 3 bases at J, with 15 bases in the middle. CDR3 size: 15 residues. The CDR3: CASSTRTTGGNTIYF. In DNA form, the CDR3 reads TGTGCCAGCAGCACCCGTACCACCGGTGGAAACACCATATATTTT.

The chain joins TRBV6-1 to TRBJ2-7; no firm D call. Germline V gene data show CDR1 as MNHNS and CDR2 as SASEGT. V lost 1 base and J lost 0, with 10 bases in between. The CDR3 covers 15 residues. CDR3 protein: CASSEGDPTSYEQYF. CDR3 DNA: TGTGCCAGCAGTGAAGGGGATCCGACCTCCTACGAGCAGTACTTC.

The rearrangement links TRBV6-6 to TRBJ1-1; weak D call: TRBD1 (5 bases). The CDR3 spans 14 residues. Deletions cut 8 bases from V and 7 bases from J, with 20 bases between. Germline loops: CDR1 MNHNY, CDR2 SVGAGI (reference sequence). The CDR3 region is CASGLLDRAREAFF. In nucleotides, the CDR3 is TGTGCCAGCGGCTTGCTAGACAGAGCCCGTGAAGCTTTCTTT.

The chain uses TRBV6-5 and TRBJ2-1; D is uncertain. CDR3 size: 13 residues. V lost 9 bases to trimming and J lost 11 bases, with 20 bases between them. Germline CDR1 is MNHEY and CDR2 is SVGAGI. CDR3 nucleotides: TGTGCCAGTCGGATGGCAGGCCCCGCTAAGCAGTTCTTC. Its translation: CASRMAGPAKQFF.

The chain combines TRBV5-5 with TRBJ2-1; D gene uncertain. Germline V gene data show CDR1 as SGHKS and CDR2 as YYEKEE (reference sequence). Trimming shortened V by 0 bases and J by 12 bases, and 10 bases separated the two germline ends. The CDR3 length is 12 residues. For the CDR3, the DNA is TGTGCCAGCAGCTTGGGGGCGGCAGGGCAGTTCTTC. This codes for CASSLGAAGQFF. The variable domain in full, completed from reference TRBV5-5 and TRBJ2-1, reads DAGVTQSPTHLIKTRGQQVTLRCSPISGHKSVSWYQQVLGQGPQFIFQYYEKEERGRGNFPDRFSARQFPNYSSELNVNALLLGDSALYLCASSLGAAGQFFGPGTRLTVL.

The V and J genes are TRBV7-4 and TRBJ2-7; the D gene is possibly TRBD1 (6 bases). The V end lost 1 base, the J end lost 6 bases, and 19 bases lay between the germline ends. This CDR3 region has 16 residues. Germline assignment: CDR1 SGHVT and CDR2 SQSDAQ. This CDR3 is CASSLGKGGRGPEQYF. In nucleotides, the CDR3 is TGTGCCAGCAGCTTAGGCAAGGGCGGCAGGGGTCCCGAGCAGTACTTC.

This sequence joins TRBV28 and TRBJ1-2, with D perhaps matching TRBD1 (5 bases). CDR1 MDHEN and CDR2 SYDVKM come from the germline V gene. The CDR3 extends over 14 amino acids. Trimming removed 2 bases from V and 6 bases from J, with 13 bases in between. This CDR3 reads CASSLTQGDHGYTF. For the CDR3, the DNA is TGTGCCAGCAGTTTAACCCAAGGGGATCATGGCTACACCTTC.

The chain combines TRBV12-5 with TRBJ1-1, with TRBD1 matching 8 bases. The CDR3 is 14 amino acids. V lost 3 bases to trimming and J lost 6 bases; unmatched junction nucleotides: 6. Germline V gene data show CDR1 as LGHNT and CDR2 as FRNRAP. The CDR3 DNA reads TGTGCTAGTGGTTTTCTGGACAGGGATTCTGAAGCTTTCTTT. It codes for CASGFLDRDSEAFF.

The chain combines TRBV4-1 with TRBJ2-2; D perhaps matches TRBD1 (6 bases). V lost 1 base, J lost 2 bases, and 11 bases lay in between. Germline V CDR1 and CDR2: MGHRA, YSYEKL. The CDR3 runs 16 residues. In DNA form, the CDR3 reads TGCGCCAGCAGCCAAGTGCAGGGGACCAACACCGGGGAGCTGTTTTTT. It specifies CASSQVQGTNTGELFF.

V usage is TRBV4-3 and J usage is TRBJ1-4; 7 positions agree with TRBD1. In germline, CDR1 is LGHNA, CDR2 YSLEER. This CDR3 spans 16 amino acids. V trimming: 4 bases; J trimming: 8 bases; junction bases outside the gene matches: 13. The CDR3 spells CASSRDPGQYGEKLFF. The CDR3 DNA reads TGCGCCAGCAGCCGCGACCCGGGACAGTATGGGGAAAAACTGTTTTTT.

CDR3 sequence reads: CASSRRGKSGYTF. CDR3 nucleotides: TGTGCCAGCAGCCGGAGGGGTAAGAGCGGCTACACCTTC. This chain links TRBV9 with TRBJ1-2, with a possible D match to TRBD1 (5 bases). CDR3 size: 13 residues. The V gene's germline CDR1 is SGDLS and CDR2 YYNGEE. Trimming removed 4 bases from V and 8 bases from J, with 15 bases in between.

The chain joins TRBV5-1 to TRBJ1-4, with a weak D call TRBD1 (6 bases). Trimming removed 3 bases from V and 7 bases from J, with 13 bases in between. The CDR3 totals 14 residues. In germline, CDR1 is SGHRS, CDR2 YFSETQ. The CDR3 sequence: CASSSRGGPEKLFF. The CDR3 DNA reads as TGCGCCAGCAGCTCAAGAGGGGGACCTGAAAAACTGTTTTTT.

The CDR3, as DNA: TGTGCCAGCAGCCGTGGGCAGACACAGGAGCAGTACTTC. Amino acids: CASSRGQTQEQYF. This chain links TRBV11-2 with TRBJ2-7; unclear D gene. Germline V gene lookup returns CDR1 SGHAT and CDR2 FQNNGV. The V end lost 5 bases, the J end lost 7 bases, and 15 bases lay between the germline ends. The CDR3 spans 13 residues.

The rearrangement links TRBV5-1 to TRBJ2-1; 7 positions agree with TRBD2. Germline values: CDR1 SGHRS, CDR2 YFSETQ. The V and J ends lost 0 bases and 2 bases, in that order; junction bases with no gene match: 5. CDR3 length equals 16 residues. CDR3 loop: CASSLVRAGPYNEQFF. The CDR3 DNA sequence: TGCGCCAGCAGCTTGGTCCGAGCGGGACCCTACAATGAGCAGTTCTTC.

This chain uses TRBV18 with TRBJ2-7; D ambiguous. The CDR3 contains 13 residues. Germline V gives CDR1 KGHSH, CDR2 LQKENI. V dropped 4 bases and J dropped 5 bases, with 12 bases sitting between them. The CDR3 sequence is CASSQARNNEQYF. The CDR3 region has the DNA TGTGCCAGCTCACAGGCTAGGAATAACGAGCAGTACTTC.

This chain uses TRBV10-3 with TRBJ2-5; D might be TRBD1 (5 bases). V lost 3 bases, J lost 4 bases, and 6 bases lay in between. In germline, CDR1 is ENHRY, CDR2 SYGVKD. The CDR3 extends over 12 amino acids. The CDR3 coding sequence is TGTGCCATCAGTGAAGGGGCAGAGACCCAGTACTTC. Translation gives CAISEGAETQYF.

The chain combines TRBV7-2 with TRBJ1-3; TRBD1 might be the D (6 bases). V was pared by 3 bases and J by 8 bases, with 20 bases between. CDR3 length equals 16 residues. Germline assignment: CDR1 SGHTA and CDR2 FQGNSA. The CDR3 DNA is TGTGCCAGCAGCTTCGCCGGGACATCGGGCGGGGACACCATATATTTT. This translates into CASSFAGTSGGDTIYF.

The genes are TRBV19 and TRBJ1-5, with D possibly TRBD1 on 5 matching bases. CDR1 is LNHDA, CDR2 SQIVND, per germline (reference sequence). V lost 9 bases to trimming and J lost 5 bases, with 20 bases between them. This CDR3 has 15 amino acids. CDR3 amino acids: CASWLGRESYQPQHF. The CDR3, as DNA: TGTGCCAGCTGGTTGGGGCGCGAATCGTATCAGCCCCAGCATTTT.

The sample holds a few counts of this clone. The same CDR3 is also encoded by other DNA sequences in this sample. The chain uses TRBV29-1 and TRBJ1-1; no definite D call. V shed 2 bases and J shed 1 base, with 2 bases lying between them. Per the germline V gene, CDR1 is SQVTM and CDR2 is ANQGSEA. The length of the CDR3 is 11 residues. CDR3 sequence reads: CSVEKNTEAFF. The CDR3 bases are TGCAGCGTTGAAAAGAACACTGAAGCTTTCTTT.

In this sample, this clone turned up a few times. The chain has TRBV29-1 and TRBJ1-2; tentatively, D is TRBD1 (5 bases). There are 15 residues in the CDR3. Per germline, CDR1 SQVTM and CDR2 ANQGSEA. The V gene lost 3 bases and the J gene lost 4 bases, with 18 bases spanning the gap. CDR3 DNA: TGCAGCGTTGAGGATATCGGCAGGGCAGGCTATGGCTACACCTTC. It yields the protein CSVEDIGRAGYGYTF.

In DNA, the CDR3 is TGTGCCAGCAGCGTGGTAAGGACAGCTAACACCGGGGAGCTGTTTTTT. This encodes CASSVVRTANTGELFF. The chain uses TRBV7-9 and TRBJ2-2, with TRBD1 as a possible D gene (6 bases). Trimming cost V 5 bases and J 2 bases, with 15 bases left between them. The CDR3 is made up of 16 amino acids. Germline V lookup: CDR1 SEHNR, CDR2 FQNEAQ (reference sequence). Full variable domain (rest looked up from reference TRBV7-9 and TRBJ2-2): DTGVSQNPRHKITKRGQNVTFRCDPISEHNRLYWYRQTLGQGPEFLTYFQNEAQLEKSRLLSDRFSAERPKGSFSTLEIQRTEQGDSAMYLCASSVVRTANTGELFFGEGSRLTVL.

CDR3 loop: CASSVEVGGSTDTQYF. The CDR3 nucleotides are TGTGCCAGCAGCGTAGAAGTGGGAGGGAGCACAGATACGCAGTATTTT. The chain recombines TRBV9 with TRBJ2-3; 7 nucleotides align to TRBD2. The CDR3 totals 16 residues. V lost 0 bases to trimming and J lost 0 bases; unmatched junction nucleotides: 4. The germline V gene encodes CDR1 SGDLS and CDR2 YYNGEE. Drawing the rest from reference TRBV9 and TRBJ2-3, the complete variable domain is DSGVTQTPKHLITATGQRVTLRCSPRSGDLSVYWYQQSLDQGLQFLIQYYNGEERAKGNILERFSAQQFPDLHSELNLSSLELGDSALYFCASSVEVGGSTDTQYFGPGTRLTVL.

This rearrangement joins TRBV5-1 to TRBJ1-2; no firm D call. CDR1 is SGHRS, CDR2 YFSETQ, per germline. The CDR3 is 15 amino acids. The V gene lost 0 bases and the J gene lost 6 bases, with 15 bases spanning the gap. CDR3 in amino acids: CASSLVVGSKNGYTF. CDR3 DNA: TGCGCCAGCAGCTTGGTGGTAGGCTCAAAGAATGGCTACACCTTC.

V is TRBV4-1 and J is TRBJ2-1, with D tentatively TRBD1 (6 bases). This CDR3 spans 16 amino acids. Germline loops: CDR1 MGHRA, CDR2 YSYEKL. V lost 1 base and J 4 bases, leaving 14 bases between the germline ends. The chain's CDR3 is CASSQGGHLTYNEQFF. The CDR3 nucleotides are TGCGCCAGCAGCCAAGGGGGACACTTAACGTACAATGAGCAGTTCTTC.

With respect to this clone: Other DNA sequences of this sample code for an identical CDR3. This sequence joins TRBV18 and TRBJ2-7; D is undetermined. The CDR3 has 13 residues. CDR1 is KGHSH, CDR2 LQKENI, per germline. Trimming shortened V by 2 bases and J by 4 bases, and 9 bases separated the two germline ends. The CDR3 nucleotides read TGTGCCAGCTCACCAGGGTCAAATTACGAGCAGTACTTC. As protein: CASSPGSNYEQYF.

As to this clone: This sample also contains other DNA sequences that code for the same CDR3. This chain connects TRBV25-1 to TRBJ2-4, with 8 bases identical to TRBD2. Germline V gene data show CDR1 as MGHDK and CDR2 as SYGVNS. The V and J ends lost 6 bases and 0 bases, in that order; junction bases with no gene match: 4. The CDR3 consists of 15 residues. CDR3 DNA: TGTGCCAGCAGCGAGAGCGGGAGAGCCAAAAACATTCAGTACTTC. Protein: CASSESGRAKNIQYF.

J is TRBJ1-1 and V is TRBV19; D possibly corresponds to TRBD1 (5 bases). The germline V and J ends were trimmed by 10 bases and 5 bases, with 17 bases remaining between them. The CDR3 contains 13 residues. Per germline, CDR1 LNHDA and CDR2 SQIVND (reference sequence). The CDR3, as DNA: TGTGCCACCCGGACGGAACGGGGGACTGAAGCTTTCTTT. It codes for CATRTERGTEAFF.

There are a few counts of this clone. V gene TRBV14 combines with J gene TRBJ1-5; 8 bases are a match to TRBD1. Germline V gene sequence: CDR1 SGHDN, CDR2 FVKESK. This CDR3 comprises 13 residues. The ends lost 6 bases at V and 6 bases at J; junction bases unmatched: 4. CDR3 DNA sequence: TGTGCCAGCAGTGAAACAGGGGGTCAGCCCCAGCATTTT. It translates to CASSETGGQPQHF.